A single sample gave rise to the 14 T cell receptor beta chains below, sequenced in a study of cytomegalovirus exposure and HLA in healthy donors (dated by TCRdb to about 2017). Library prep was done by the immunoSEQ multiplex PCR assay. TCRdb mirrors the immuneACCESS table, restricted to in-frame sequences. Some clones are absent from its copies; in checked studies, under half trace to an unresolved V gene, and the reason for the others is unknown. The sample includes 300,000 to 400,000 clones, with approximately 88% observed a single time. Of the sample, about 0.96% falls within the top ten clones. Sequenced material: PBMCs. The receptors were gathered from a man between 25 and 39 years old in good health and CMV-seronegative.

The rearrangement joins TRBV11-2 to TRBJ2-1; possibly TRBD2 for D (5 bases). V was pared by 6 bases and J by 5 bases, with 8 bases between. From germline, CDR1 is SGHAT and CDR2 FQNNGV. The CDR3 spans 12 residues. The CDR3 coding sequence is TGTGCCAGCAGTGTAGCGCACAATGAGCAGTTCTTC. This encodes CASSVAHNEQFF.

V is TRBV6-1 and J is TRBJ1-6, with a possible D match to TRBD1 (6 bases). Trimming took off 6 bases at V and 10 bases at J, with 19 bases between the two ends. The length of the CDR3 is 15 residues. Germline values: CDR1 MNHNS, CDR2 SASEGT. As DNA, the CDR3 is TGTGCCAGCAGCTTAGGACAGCGAGGTGGGTCACCCCTCCACTTT. Translated, it gives CASSLGQRGGSPLHF.

The chain recombines TRBV6-1 with TRBJ1-2; D possibly corresponds to TRBD1 (6 bases). From germline, CDR1 is MNHNS and CDR2 SASEGT. Deletions cut 2 bases from V and 2 bases from J, with 12 bases between. The CDR3 covers 15 residues. The CDR3 nucleotides are TGTGCCAGCAGTGAATGGCCCCAGGGGAACTATGGCTACACCTTC. This sequence encodes CASSEWPQGNYGYTF.

The J gene is TRBJ2-1, the V gene TRBV5-1, with TRBD1 as a possible D gene (5 bases). The V end was cut by 0 bases, the J end by 6 bases, with 10 bases between. Germline values: CDR1 SGHRS, CDR2 YFSETQ. The CDR3 is 14 residues long. CDR3 residues: CASSLVSGANEQFF. In nucleotides, the CDR3 is TGCGCCAGCAGCTTGGTATCTGGGGCCAATGAGCAGTTCTTC.

CDR3 region: CARSSTGFYEQYF. CDR3 in DNA: TGTGCCAGAAGTTCTACAGGCTTTTACGAGCAGTACTTC. V is TRBV5-3 and J is TRBJ2-7, with a weak D call TRBD1 (5 bases). TRBV5-3 is known as an ORF, though its function is uncertain. The CDR3 covers 13 residues. V was pared by 5 bases and J by 4 bases, with 13 bases between.

CDR3 residues: CASSTGGFSYEQYF. The CDR3 nucleotides read TGTGCCAGCAGTACTGGGGGGTTCTCCTACGAGCAGTACTTC. The gene calls are TRBV25-1 and TRBJ2-7; tentatively, D is TRBD2 (6 bases). The CDR3 covers 14 residues. Trimming pared 5 bases from V and 0 bases from J, leaving 11 bases between. CDR1 is MGHDK, CDR2 SYGVNS, per germline.

This clone turned up a few times. The DNA of the CDR3 is TGTGCCAGCAGCGTGGGGGGGCCCACTGAAGCTTTCTTT. Translation gives CASSVGGPTEAFF. The V call is TRBV9, the J call TRBJ1-1; tentative D call: TRBD1 (6 bases). CDR3 length equals 13 residues. Germline V gives CDR1 SGDLS, CDR2 YYNGEE. V gave up 2 bases and J gave up 4 bases, with 9 bases separating them.

The V call is TRBV28, the J call TRBJ1-2; weak D call: TRBD1 (6 bases). Between the trimmed V and J ends, which lost 4 bases and 4 bases, there was a span of 19 bases. The CDR3 consists of 16 residues. Per germline, CDR1 MDHEN and CDR2 SYDVKM. This CDR3 is CASSSPSDRDVYGYTF. CDR3 nucleotides: TGTGCCAGCAGTTCTCCTTCGGACAGAGACGTCTATGGCTACACCTTC.

This chain uses TRBV27 with TRBJ2-2, with 7 positions matching TRBD1. The germline CDR1 and CDR2 sequences are MNHEY and SMNVEV (reference sequence). V dropped 5 bases and J dropped 4; count of bases not matched to a gene: 4. The CDR3 has 14 amino acids. CDR3 nucleotides: TGTGCCAGCAGTAACACAGGGGTCACCGGGGAGCTGTTTTTT. Its translation: CASSNTGVTGELFF.

This clone was found once. The V call is TRBV5-1, the J call TRBJ2-1; unclear D gene. Germline loops: CDR1 SGHRS, CDR2 YFSETQ. V shed 0 bases and J shed 7 bases, with 11 bases lying between them. This CDR3 has 14 residues. The CDR3 DNA is TGCGCCAGCAGCTTGGGAGGCCATAAGAATGAGCAGTTCTTC. Its protein product is CASSLGGHKNEQFF.

The genes are TRBV9 and TRBJ2-7; 10 bases map to TRBD1. The CDR3 totals 16 residues. V lost 3 bases and J lost 4; bases outside the gene matches: 10. CDR1 is SGDLS and CDR2 is YYNGEE in the germline V gene. The CDR3, as DNA: TGTGCCAGCAGCGCCGGGGGACAGGGGTTTTTATACGAGCAGTACTTC. Its translation: CASSAGGQGFLYEQYF.

This clone was seen only once. The chain recombines TRBV6-5 with TRBJ2-5; TRBD2 matches 8 bases. Germline lookup yields CDR1 MNHEY and CDR2 SVGAGI. The CDR3 has 16 residues. V gave up 0 bases and J gave up 1 base; unmatched junction bases: 4. CDR3 nucleotide sequence: TGTGCCAGCAGTTACTCGGGGCGGGGGGTCCAAGAGACCCAGTACTTC. Its translation: CASSYSGRGVQETQYF.

The V gene is TRBV7-9, the J gene TRBJ1-4; no clear D gene. Germline V gives CDR1 SEHNR, CDR2 FQNEAQ (reference sequence). The CDR3 has 14 amino acids. V was clipped by 2 bases and J by 12 bases, with 16 bases between them. Here the CDR3 reads CASSLTPGSEELFF. Written as DNA, the CDR3 is TGTGCCAGCAGCTTAACCCCGGGGAGTGAGGAACTGTTTTTT.

The chain has TRBV30 and TRBJ2-3, with D uncertain. CDR1 and CDR2 (germline): GTSNPN, SVGIG (reference sequence). V shed 1 base and J shed 4 bases, with 3 bases lying between them. This CDR3 contains 11 residues. In DNA, the CDR3 is TGTGCCTGGAGTGGCGCAGATACGCAGTATTTT. Protein product: CAWSGADTQYF.